This TCR beta chain was retrieved from a study of blood T cell repertoires in COVID-19. Study context: The samples span acute and convalescent COVID-19 from the United States, Italy and Spain. PBMCs, B-cell-depleted T cells, or T cells were the source of the cDNA or gDNA that made up the material.

Per the original methods: Nucleated cell counts were estimated from reference gene primer amplification. The table came from immunoSEQ multiplex PCR; TCRdb's copy has only in-frame clones and leaves some out. V and J calls and clone size are those listed in that table; D and trimming were worked out from the DNA. Of around 170,000 clones in the sample, about nine tenths are singletons; the top ten hold 3.5% to 5%. V dropped 2 bases and J dropped 7 bases, with 14 bases sitting between them. This CDR3 is 15 amino acids long. Per the germline V gene, CDR1 is MDHEN and CDR2 is SYDVKM. This rearrangement joins TRBV28 to TRBJ1-4; D perhaps matches TRBD1 (6 bases). The clonotype originates from a woman in her 30s with acute or convalescent COVID-19. The specimen sequenced was peripheral blood. As DNA, the CDR3 is TGTGCCAGCAGTTTACGCGGGGGCGACGGTGAAAAACTGTTTTTT. It is translated as CASSLRGGDGEKLFF.